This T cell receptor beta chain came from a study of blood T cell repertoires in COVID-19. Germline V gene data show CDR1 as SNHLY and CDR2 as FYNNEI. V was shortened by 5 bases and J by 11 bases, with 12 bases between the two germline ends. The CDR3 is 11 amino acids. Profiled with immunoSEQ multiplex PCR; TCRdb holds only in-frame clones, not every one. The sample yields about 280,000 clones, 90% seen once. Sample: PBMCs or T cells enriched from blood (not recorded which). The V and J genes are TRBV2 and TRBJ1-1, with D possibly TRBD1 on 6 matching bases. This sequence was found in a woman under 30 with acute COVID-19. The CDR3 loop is CASSPGVMAFF. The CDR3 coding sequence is TGTGCCAGCAGTCCAGGGGTTATGGCTTTCTTT.